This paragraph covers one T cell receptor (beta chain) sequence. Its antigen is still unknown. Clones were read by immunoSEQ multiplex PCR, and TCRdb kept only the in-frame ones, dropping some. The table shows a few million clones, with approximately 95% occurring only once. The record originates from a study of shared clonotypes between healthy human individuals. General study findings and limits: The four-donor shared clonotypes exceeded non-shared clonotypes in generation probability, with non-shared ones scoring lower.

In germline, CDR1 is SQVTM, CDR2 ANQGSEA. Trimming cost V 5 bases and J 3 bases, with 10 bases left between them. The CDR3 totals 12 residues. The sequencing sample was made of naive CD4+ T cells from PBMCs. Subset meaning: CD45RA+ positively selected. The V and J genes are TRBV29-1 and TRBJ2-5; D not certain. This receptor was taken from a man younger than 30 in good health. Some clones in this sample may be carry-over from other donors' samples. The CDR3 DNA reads TGCAGCGTTTCCCCAAATAAAGAGACCCAGTACTTC. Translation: CSVSPNKETQYF.